A single T cell receptor beta chain is shown here with its context. The antigen remains unidentified. Measured with immunoSEQ multiplex PCR; TCRdb has only the in-frame clones, and not every one. Of roughly 1.5 million clones detected, 95% to 99% appear once; the ten largest clones hold roughly 0.45%. This entry belongs to a study of shared clonotypes between healthy human individuals. Study overall: The study drew on a couple of women and three men aged 18 to 49 as donors.

Trimming took off 2 bases at V and 5 bases at J, with 17 bases between the two ends. Germline-derived CDR1 and CDR2 are SGHVS and FNYEAQ. This CDR3 region has 16 residues. Regarding the study as a whole: Rarefaction exposed incomplete sorted-subset sequencing despite large depth.

The sample taken for sequencing was naive CD4+ T cells sorted from blood. This sample's subset: CD45RA+ positively selected. V gene TRBV7-6 combines with J gene TRBJ2-3; TRBD2 is a possible D gene (6 bases). This receptor was taken from a man aged 25-40 years in good health. In nucleotides, the CDR3 is TGTGCCAGCAGCTTACTCTCTTTAGCGGAGGGAGATACGCAGTATTTT. Its translation is CASSLLSLAEGDTQYF.